This T cell receptor beta chain originates from a study of blood T cell repertoires in COVID-19. Overall study context: COVID-19 samples, acute and convalescent, were from the United States, Italy and Spain.

The protocol was immunoSEQ multiplex PCR, while the TCRdb copy is restricted to in-frame clones and leaves out a portion. The sample holds about 140,000 clones, about 80% seen once. The clonotype comes from a woman aged 60 to 75 with acute or convalescent COVID-19. Sequencing was carried out using peripheral blood.

The CDR3 sequence: CASSRGGNTGELFF. The CDR3 coding sequence is TGTGCCAGCAGCAGAGGGGGTAACACCGGGGAGCTGTTTTTT. The chain links TRBV9 to TRBJ2-2; D perhaps matches TRBD1 (6 bases). CDR3 length: 14 amino acids. Trimming removed 4 bases from V and 2 bases from J, with 9 bases in between. Germline loops: CDR1 SGDLS, CDR2 YYNGEE.